This TCR beta chain derives from a study of shared clonotypes between healthy human individuals. TCRdb's table, derived via immunoSEQ multiplex PCR, lists solely in-frame clones and lacks some. The repertoire holds millions of clones, with roughly 96% as singletons. Unmatched junction bases numbered 4, after V lost 6 bases and J lost 4 bases. Germline CDR1 reads SGHAT; CDR2 reads FQNNGV. This CDR3 is built from 14 residues. Sequencing input: naive CD4+ T cells sorted from blood. This sample's subset: CD45RA+ positively selected. This chain connects TRBV11-2 to TRBJ1-1; 11 bases are shared with TRBD1. The TCR comes from a young man in good health. CDR3 bases: TGTGCCAGCAGACAGGGACAGGGGGGCACTGAAGCTTTCTTT. It encodes CASRQGQGGTEAFF.